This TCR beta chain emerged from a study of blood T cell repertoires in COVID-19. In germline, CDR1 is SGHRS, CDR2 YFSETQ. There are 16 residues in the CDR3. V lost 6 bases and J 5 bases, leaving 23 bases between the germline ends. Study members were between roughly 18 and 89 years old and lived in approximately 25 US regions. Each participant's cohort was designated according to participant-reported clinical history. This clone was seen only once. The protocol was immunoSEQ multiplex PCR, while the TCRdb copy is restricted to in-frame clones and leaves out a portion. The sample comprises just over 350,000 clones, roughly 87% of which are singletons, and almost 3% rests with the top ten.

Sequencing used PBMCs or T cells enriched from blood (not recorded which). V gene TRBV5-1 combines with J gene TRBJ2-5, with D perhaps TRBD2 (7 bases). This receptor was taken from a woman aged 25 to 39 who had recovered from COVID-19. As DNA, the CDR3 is TGCGCCAGCACCCTTGGGTGGGGGGGCCTCCGGGAGACCCAGTACTTC. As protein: CASTLGWGGLRETQYF.